These T cell receptor beta chains were read from a single sample in a study of patients and donors after allogeneic stem cell transplantation. TCRdb passed the RT-PCR reads through MiXCR, listing each CDR3 protein once. The table has roughly 880,000 distinct CDR3 sequences, more than 15% seen once. Sample: blood, either unsorted or a sorted T cell fraction (not recorded which). These receptor sequences come from a human donor who was either an allogeneic HSCT recipient or a stem cell or donor lymphocyte infusion donor (not recorded which). It is not recorded whose cells these are; they may come from a transplant donor. The CDR3 runs from the conserved cysteine through the conserved F or W. D genes are given only for firm matches. Expanded clones are given a class, and other clones once, few, many or no size at all.

>NA|TRBJ1-2|TRBD1|TRBV5-1
CASSLVEGARSGYTF
TGCGCCAGCAGCTTGGTAGAGGGGGCGCGATCTGGCTACACCTTC
>few|TRBJ2-5|NA|TRBV30
CAWNGGRWETQYF
TGTGCCTGGAATGGAGGGAGATGGGAGACCCAGTACTTC
>few|TRBJ2-4|TRBD2|TRBV15
CATSRDTSTSGPKNIQYF
TGTGCCACCAGCAGAGATACGAGCACTAGCGGTCCCAAAAACATTCAGTACTTC
>few|TRBJ1-1|TRBD1|TRBV20-1
CSARTGRGTEAFF
TGCAGTGCTAGGACAGGGAGGGGCACTGAAGCTTTCTTT
>few|TRBJ2-5|NA|TRBV3-1
CASSPLGLETQYF
TGTGCCAGCAGCCCCCTAGGATTAGAGACCCAGTACTTC
>few|TRBJ1-2|TRBD1|TRBV12-3/TRBV12-4
CASSVIGGGGYGYTF
TGTGCCAGCAGTGTCATAGGAGGGGGCGGCTATGGCTACACCTTC
>few|TRBJ2-1|NA|TRBV5-1
CASSTPQGNEQFF
TGCGCCAGCAGCACCCCACAGGGAAATGAGCAGTTCTTC
>NA|TRBJ1-2|TRBD1|TRBV20-1
CSARDPGRGRGYTF
TGCAGTGCTAGAGATCCCGGCAGGGGGCGCGGCTACACCTTC
>NA|TRBJ1-1|NA|TRBV2
CASSKGEAFF
TGTGCCAGCAGTAAGGGGGAAGCTTTCTTT
>NA|TRBJ2-5|NA|TRBV24-1
CATRGTWTTILQETQYF
TGTGCCACCAGGGGTACCTGGACAACGATATTGCAAGAGACCCAGTACTTC
>few|TRBJ1-1|NA|TRBV5-6
CASSIAGMNTEAFF
TGTGCCAGCAGCATAGCTGGAATGAACACTGAAGCTTTCTTT
>NA|TRBJ2-3|NA|TRBV20-1
CSVGQNTDTQYF
TGCAGTGTCGGACAGAACACAGATACGCAGTATTTT
>NA|TRBJ2-2|NA|TRBV28
CASRPARTATGELFF
TGTGCCAGCAGACCCGCTAGGACAGCCACCGGGGAGCTGTTTTTT
>few|TRBJ1-2|NA|TRBV5-6
CASSSYDFAGRGYTF
TGTGCCAGCAGCAGCTACGACTTTGCCGGGCGGGGCTACACCTTC
>NA|TRBJ2-1|NA|TRBV25-1
CASSEARGAYNEQFF
TGTGCCAGCAGTGAGGCCAGGGGGGCCTACAATGAGCAGTTCTTC
>few|TRBJ2-1|NA|TRBV5-6
CASSLIVNGYNEQFF
TGTGCCAGCAGCTTGATAGTTAACGGGTACAATGAGCAGTTCTTC
>NA|TRBJ1-2|TRBD1|TRBV5-1
CASRSGTGGYGYTF
TGCGCCAGCAGGTCCGGGACAGGGGGTTATGGCTACACCTTC
>NA|TRBJ2-2|TRBD2|TRBV7-2
CASSPGTSGESAELFF
TGTGCCAGCAGTCCCGGGACTAGCGGGGAATCCGCGGAGCTGTTTTTT
>NA|TRBJ2-6|TRBD1|TRBV7-8
CASSPQGLSTGANVLTF
TGTGCCAGCAGCCCACAGGGGCTCTCTACTGGGGCCAACGTCCTGACTTTC
>once|TRBJ1-6|TRBD1|TRBV20-1
CSAPRTGSSYNSPLHF
TGCAGTGCTCCCCGGACAGGGAGCTCCTATAATTCACCCCTCCACTTT
>NA|TRBJ1-6|NA|TRBV4-2
CASSQDLPGDSPLHF
TGTGCCAGCAGCCAAGATCTGCCAGGGGATTCACCCCTCCACTTT
>few|TRBJ1-1|TRBD1|TRBV7-3
CASSPRQGMGTEAFF
TGTGCCAGCAGCCCCCGACAGGGCATGGGCACTGAAGCTTTCTTT
>NA|TRBJ2-3|TRBD1|TRBV2
CASSHRGTGADTQYF
TGTGCCAGCAGTCACAGGGGGACGGGGGCAGATACGCAGTATTTT
>NA|TRBJ2-7|NA|TRBV2
CASCIGGPYEQYF
TGTGCCAGCTGTATCGGGGGACCCTACGAGCAGTACTTC
>NA|TRBJ2-3|NA|TRBV20-1
CGCQSQPDTQYF
TGCGGATGCCAAAGCCAACCAGATACGCAGTATTTT
>NA|TRBJ1-5|NA|TRBV20-1
CSAAGGGKDQPQHF
TGCAGTGCCGCTGGTGGGGGAAAGGATCAGCCCCAGCATTTT
>NA|TRBJ1-5|NA|TRBV6-1
CASIESGGGNQPQHF
TGTGCCAGCATCGAAAGTGGCGGCGGCAATCAGCCCCAGCATTTT
>NA|TRBJ2-7|NA|TRBV3-1
CASSQVTVLSEQYF
TGTGCCAGCAGCCAAGTAACAGTCTTAAGCGAGCAGTACTTC
>NA|TRBJ2-1|NA|TRBV2
CASSAGYNEQFF
TGTGCCAGCAGCGCAGGGTACAATGAGCAGTTCTTC
>NA|TRBJ1-1|NA|TRBV12-3/TRBV12-4
CASTLSRNTEAFF
TGTGCCAGCACCCTTTCCCGTAACACTGAAGCTTTCTTT
>few|TRBJ2-6|NA|TRBV6-2/TRBV6-3
CATKGTSGANVLTF
TGTGCCACCAAAGGAACTTCTGGGGCCAACGTCCTGACTTTC
>NA|TRBJ1-2|NA|TRBV12-3/TRBV12-4
CASSFRQGRLNYGYTF
TGTGCCAGCAGTTTCAGGCAGGGGCGACTTAACTATGGCTACACCTTC
>NA|TRBJ2-3|TRBD2|TRBV4-2
CASSQGGLAGATDTQYF
TGTGCCAGCAGCCAGGGAGGACTAGCGGGAGCAACAGATACGCAGTATTTT
>few|TRBJ2-5|NA|TRBV27
CASSLVPHPATQYF
TGTGCCAGCAGTTTAGTCCCTCACCCGGCGACCCAGTACTTC
>few|TRBJ2-2|NA|TRBV29-1
CSVEDPGRTGELFF
TGCAGCGTTGAAGATCCTGGAAGGACCGGGGAGCTGTTTTTT
>few|TRBJ1-2|NA|TRBV2
CASRGAYRVPNYGYTF
TGTGCCAGCAGGGGGGCTTACAGGGTACCTAACTATGGCTACACCTTC
>NA|TRBJ2-7|NA|TRBV13
CASSSPDSRFYEQYF
TGTGCCAGCAGCTCGCCGGACAGTCGATTCTACGAGCAGTACTTC
>few|TRBJ2-2|NA|TRBV30
CAWRRSGELFF
TGTGCCTGGAGGAGGTCCGGGGAGCTGTTTTTT
>few|TRBJ2-5|NA|TRBV4-1
CASSQDIAGETQYF
TGCGCCAGCAGCCAAGATATCGCTGGGGAGACCCAGTACTTC
>NA|TRBJ2-5|TRBD2|TRBV20-1
CSARDAAGGIRETQYF
TGCAGTGCTAGAGATGCTGCGGGGGGGATAAGGGAGACCCAGTACTTC
>few|TRBJ1-1|NA|TRBV21-1
CASSGRFTEAFF
TGTGCCAGCAGCGGCCGTTTCACTGAAGCTTTCTTT
>NA|TRBJ2-5|NA|TRBV29-1
CSVPGPSRETQYF
TGCAGCGTCCCGGGGCCCTCGAGGGAGACCCAGTACTTC
>few|TRBJ1-2|NA|TRBV5-1
CASSSQGVPDGYTF
TGCGCCAGCAGCTCCCAGGGAGTCCCAGATGGCTACACCTTC
>few|TRBJ2-7|NA|TRBV20-1
CSARYDHEQYF
TGCAGTGCTAGATACGACCACGAGCAGTACTTC
>NA|TRBJ2-1|TRBD2|TRBV9
CASTQRTSGTNNEQFF
TGTGCCAGTACCCAAAGGACTAGCGGGACTAACAATGAGCAGTTCTTC
>few|TRBJ2-4|TRBD1|TRBV24-1
CATSDLKVPDRVDWAKNIQYF
TGTGCCACCAGTGATTTGAAGGTTCCGGACAGGGTCGATTGGGCCAAAAACATTCAGTACTTC
>few|TRBJ2-1|NA|TRBV24-1
CATSDTYVHEQFF
TGTGCCACCAGTGATACCTATGTCCATGAGCAGTTCTTC
>many|TRBJ2-1|NA|TRBV5-1
CASSPADLYNEQFF
TGCGCCAGCAGCCCAGCGGACCTCTACAATGAGCAGTTCTTC
>NA|TRBJ1-4|NA|TRBV7-2
CASSLVGRVGEKLFF
TGTGCCAGCAGCTTAGTCGGCAGGGTTGGTGAAAAACTGTTTTTT
>NA|TRBJ1-1|NA|TRBV11-2
CASSSIGGSTEAFF
TGTGCCAGCAGCTCTATAGGGGGGAGCACTGAAGCTTTCTTT
>NA|TRBJ2-7|NA|TRBV6-1
CASSEGGISYEQYF
TGTGCCAGCAGCGAGGGGGGTATCTCCTACGAGCAGTACTTC
>few|TRBJ2-7|TRBD2|TRBV9
CASSVGAYREGYEQYF
TGTGCCAGCAGCGTAGGGGCCTACCGGGAGGGTTACGAGCAGTACTTC
>few|TRBJ1-1|NA|TRBV6-5
CASSYSISGPEAFF
TGTGCCAGCAGTTACTCGATATCCGGGCCAGAAGCTTTCTTT
>NA|TRBJ2-1|NA|TRBV20-1
CSAREASSYNEQFF
TGCAGTGCTAGAGAGGCGAGCTCCTACAATGAGCAGTTCTTC
>NA|TRBJ2-1|TRBD2|TRBV2
CASGETSGRPNEQFF
TGTGCCAGCGGAGAGACTAGCGGGAGGCCGAATGAGCAGTTCTTC
>few|TRBJ1-4|NA|TRBV20-1
CSHATNEKLFF
TGCAGTCATGCAACTAATGAAAAACTGTTTTTT
>NA|TRBJ1-6|NA|TRBV18
CASSPKVNNSPLHF
TGTGCCAGCTCACCGAAGGTGAACAATTCACCCCTCCACTTT